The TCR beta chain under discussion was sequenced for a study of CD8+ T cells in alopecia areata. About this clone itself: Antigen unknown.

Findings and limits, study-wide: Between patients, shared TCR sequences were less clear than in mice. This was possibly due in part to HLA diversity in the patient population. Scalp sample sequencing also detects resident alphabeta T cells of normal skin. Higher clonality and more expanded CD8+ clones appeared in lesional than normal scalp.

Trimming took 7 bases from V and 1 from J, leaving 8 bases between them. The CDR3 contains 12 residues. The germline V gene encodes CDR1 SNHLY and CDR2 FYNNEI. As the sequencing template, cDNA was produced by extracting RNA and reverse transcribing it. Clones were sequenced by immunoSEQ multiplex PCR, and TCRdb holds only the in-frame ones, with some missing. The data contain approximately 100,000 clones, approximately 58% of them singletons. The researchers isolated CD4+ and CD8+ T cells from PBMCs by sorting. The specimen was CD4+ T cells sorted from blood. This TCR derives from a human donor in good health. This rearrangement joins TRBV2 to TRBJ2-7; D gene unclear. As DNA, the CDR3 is TGTGCCAGCAAGGCCGATTCCTACGAGCAGTACTTC. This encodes CASKADSYEQYF.